Below are 9 T cell receptor beta chains sequenced from a single sample in a study of identical twins (dated by TCRdb to the mid-2010s). The library was produced with 5' RACE. The instrument was an Illumina HiSeq 2000. The public reads were run again by TCRdb, first through fastp at Q25 and then through MiXCR, and only productive beta chains were kept. Entries are consolidated by CDR3 protein sequence, retaining the most common genes and DNA. Recorded for this sample are 510,000 or so distinct CDR3 sequences; approximately 16% of them occurred a single time. Of the sample, 0.44% is held by the ten largest clones. The same data also contributed to another study, on yellow fever vaccine responses in identical twins.

Sequenced material: CD4+ T cells sorted from blood. These receptors were collected from a woman younger than 30 in good health.

This chain links TRBV7-6 with TRBJ2-1, with TRBD2 matching over 8 bases. Looked up from germline, CDR1 is SGHVS and CDR2 is FNYEAQ. The CDR3 has 16 residues. V was clipped by 4 bases and J by 5 bases; unmatched bases: 10. CDR3 in DNA: TGTGCCAGCAGCTACGGACTAGCCTATTTCCACAATGAGCAGTTCTTC. Amino acids: CASSYGLAYFHNEQFF.

The chain is built from TRBV5-1 and TRBJ2-5; 8 bases map to TRBD2. CDR1 is SGHRS and CDR2 is YFSETQ in the germline V gene. V shed 5 bases and J 2 bases; nucleotides not matched to a gene: 17. The CDR3 contains 18 residues. As DNA, the CDR3 is TGCGCCAGCAGAACCTCCCCGGCAGCGGGAGCCCTTCAAGAGACCCAGTACTTC. Translation gives CASRTSPAAGALQETQYF.

This clonotype was counted a few times. The chain is built from TRBV3-1 and TRBJ2-7; TRBD1 matches at 7 bases. V was pared by 1 base and J by 4 bases, with 10 bases of the junction left unmatched. Germline CDR1 reads LGHDT; CDR2 reads YNNKEL (reference sequence). The CDR3 covers 16 residues. CDR3 in DNA: TGTGCCAGCAGCCAAGGAACCCCAGGGGGAGCTTACGAGCAGTACGTC. Translation gives CASSQGTPGGAYEQYV.

The gene calls are TRBV7-9 and TRBJ2-2, with a tentative D call TRBD2 (5 bases). The germline CDR1 and CDR2 sequences are SEHNR and FQNEAQ (reference sequence). V was shortened by 5 bases and J by 7 bases, with 11 bases between the two germline ends. The CDR3 sequence is 13 residues long. The CDR3 DNA sequence: TGTGCCAGCAGCCCGACGGAGGTCGGGGAGCTGTTTTTT. It encodes CASSPTEVGELFF.

This clonotype has only a few counts. This chain connects TRBV6-5 to TRBJ1-2; possible D gene TRBD1, 5 bases. Germline V CDR1 and CDR2: MNHEY, SVGAGI. V was trimmed by 2 bases and J by 2 bases, leaving 6 bases between them. The CDR3 consists of 13 residues. The CDR3 nucleotides read TGTGCCAGCAGTTACGCAGGGAACTATGGCTACACCTTC. Encoded protein: CASSYAGNYGYTF.

This chain joins TRBV7-9 and TRBJ2-7; D gene uncertain. V was pared by 4 bases and J by 3 bases, with 16 bases between. In germline, CDR1 is SEHNR, CDR2 FQNEAQ (reference sequence). The CDR3 spans 15 residues. This CDR3 reads CASSSTSPGYYEQYF. CDR3 nucleotide sequence: TGTGCCAGCAGCTCCACGAGTCCGGGCTACTACGAGCAGTACTTC.

This clonotype appeared a few times. The genes are TRBV3-1 and TRBJ1-1, with D unresolved. V was clipped by 7 bases and J by 1 base, with 13 bases between them. CDR1 is LGHDT, CDR2 YNNKEL, per germline (reference sequence). The CDR3 length is 14 residues. The CDR3 spells CASNQVGKNTEAFF. CDR3 coding DNA: TGTGCCAGCAATCAAGTGGGCAAGAACACTGAAGCTTTCTTT.

In DNA form, the CDR3 reads TGTGCCAGCAGCCAAAGGCTCGGATACGCGAACACCGGGGAGCTGTTTTTT. It specifies CASSQRLGYANTGELFF. V usage is TRBV3-1 and J usage is TRBJ2-2; D uncertain. This CDR3 has 17 amino acids. The ends were cut back, 2 bases at V and 0 bases at J, with 13 bases in the middle. Germline values: CDR1 LGHDT, CDR2 YNNKEL (reference sequence).

The sample holds many counts of this clonotype. This chain uses TRBV12-3 or TRBV12-4 with TRBJ2-1; 11 bases are shared with TRBD1. Unmatched junction bases numbered 11, after V lost 4 bases and J lost 15 bases. This CDR3 spans 14 amino acids. CDR3 coding DNA: TGTGCCAGCAGTTCCACGGGGACAGGGGGATCGCGGTTCTTC. This encodes CASSSTGTGGSRFF.